This TCR beta chain comes out of a study of human T cells and chemical hapten exposure. TCRdb called the RACE reads again in MiXCR, with one record for every CDR3 protein. Here the sample spans about 120,000 distinct CDR3 sequences, roughly 15% being singletons. Germline V gene sequence: CDR1 SGHKS, CDR2 YYEKEE (reference sequence). Trimming stripped 0 bases from V and 3 bases from J, with 10 bases between. CDR3 size: 14 residues. This clonotype has only a few counts. Time point here: patch test 1, 2 weeks after DPC sensitization. Treatment reported: therapeutic diphenylcyclopropenone sensitization with weekly scalp DPC.

The chain is built from TRBV5-5 and TRBJ2-7; D may be TRBD2 (5 bases). This TCR derives from a man younger than 35 with alopecia areata. Some clones in this sample may be carry-over from other donors' samples. The sample was whole blood, taken in connection with sensitization to the hapten diphenylcyclopropenone (DPC). The CDR3 loop reads CASSLAPGNYEQYF. The CDR3 nucleotides read TGTGCCAGCAGCTTGGCCCCGGGAAACTACGAGCAGTACTTC.